Listed here are 32 T cell receptor beta chains from one sample, sequenced in a study of beta chain features in type 1 diabetes. Study findings and constraints: TCRB CDR3 length was moderately but significantly reduced in all four CD4+ subsets of Type 1 diabetes patients.

The whole isolated RNA underwent reverse transcription, so sequencing captured expressed TCRB transcripts. Some clones are missing from TCRdb's copy, which holds only in-frame ones; the method was immunoSEQ multiplex PCR. Of more than 300,000 clones in the sample, 10% to 15% were seen once. These receptors lack a known antigen. Sequenced input: naive CD4+ T cells from blood. The origin of the receptors is a woman aged 18 to 35 with type 1 diabetes.

This clone was counted once. The chain has TRBV5-1 and TRBJ2-3; tentative D call: TRBD2 (5 bases). The V gene's germline CDR1 is SGHRS and CDR2 YFSETQ. This CDR3 is built from 14 residues. The germline V and J ends were trimmed by 7 bases and 6 bases, with 18 bases remaining between them. The CDR3 sequence is CASFPGWERDTQYF. In DNA form, the CDR3 reads TGCGCCAGCTTCCCGGGGTGGGAACGCGATACGCAGTATTTT.

The gene calls are TRBV7-2 and TRBJ1-4; 9 nucleotides line up with TRBD1. The CDR3 sequence is 12 residues long. The V gene end was trimmed by 4 bases and the J gene end by 14 bases; junction bases not matched to a gene: 5. Germline CDR1 reads SGHTA; CDR2 reads FQGNSA. CDR3 in DNA: TGTGCCAGCAGCTACGGGACAGGGACGCTGTTTTTT. This codes for CASSYGTGTLFF.

This clone showed up just a few times. The V call is TRBV6-5, the J call TRBJ2-3; no firm D call. Germline V gene sequence: CDR1 MNHEY, CDR2 SVGAGI. Trimming cost V 0 bases and J 4 bases, with 14 bases left between them. This CDR3 contains 16 residues. CDR3 bases: TGTGCCAGCAGTTACTCCGGCGAGCCTAGGCCAGATACGCAGTATTTT. Translating it yields CASSYSGEPRPDTQYF.

The CDR3 DNA reads as TGTGCCAGCAGGTTGACAGGATCCTCCACAGATACGCAGTATTTT. Translating it yields CASRLTGSSTDTQYF. V is TRBV5-4 and J is TRBJ2-3; D is possibly TRBD1 (6 bases). Germline V gives CDR1 SGHNT, CDR2 YYREEE (reference sequence). The CDR3 sequence is 15 residues long. V lost 5 bases and J lost 2, with 15 bases in between.

This clone has a handful of counts. This sequence joins TRBV14 and TRBJ2-3; 7 bases are a match to TRBD1. Trimming took 3 bases from V and 4 from J; bases not matched to a gene: 7. The CDR3 covers 15 residues. From germline, CDR1 is SGHDN and CDR2 FVKESK. CDR3 region: CASSHKTGQPDTQYF. The CDR3 DNA reads TGTGCCAGCAGCCACAAGACAGGGCAGCCAGATACGCAGTATTTT.

Only a few counts were recorded for this clone. The rearrangement links TRBV7-2 to TRBJ2-4, with D perhaps TRBD2 (6 bases). Per the germline V gene, CDR1 is SGHTA and CDR2 is FQGNSA. Trimming removed 6 bases from V and 6 bases from J, with 15 bases in between. This CDR3 is 14 amino acids long. The CDR3 reads CASSFLRGINIQYF. The CDR3 DNA reads TGTGCCAGCAGTTTCCTTCGGGGGATAAACATTCAGTACTTC.

This clone showed up just a few times. The identical CDR3 is also encoded by other nucleotide sequences in the sample. The V call is TRBV28, the J call TRBJ1-2; D unclear. The CDR3 consists of 11 residues. Germline V gene data show CDR1 as MDHEN and CDR2 as SYDVKM. V was shortened by 6 bases and J by 2 bases, with 4 bases between the two germline ends. The DNA for the CDR3 is TGTGCCAGCAGCACAAACTATGGCTACACCTTC. Translation gives CASSTNYGYTF.

J is TRBJ1-5 and V is TRBV7-8; D ambiguous. The CDR3 covers 12 residues. Trimming left V 2 bases short and J 6 bases short, with 5 bases between. Germline CDR1 reads SGHVS; CDR2 reads FQNEAQ. The CDR3 loop reads CASSLNSQPQHF. CDR3 sequence (DNA): TGTGCCAGCAGCTTAAATAGTCAGCCCCAGCATTTT.

This clone was detected only a few times. The chain joins TRBV30 to TRBJ1-4; D unclear. V was shortened by 5 bases and J by 6 bases, with 22 bases between the two germline ends. Germline V lookup: CDR1 GTSNPN, CDR2 SVGIG (reference sequence). CDR3 length equals 16 residues. CDR3 bases: TGTGCCTGGGGACTTAAGGATGCGGGGAATCATGAAAAACTGTTTTTT. Protein product: CAWGLKDAGNHEKLFF.

In this sample, this clone turned up a few times. The chain combines TRBV18 with TRBJ2-3; TRBD1 agrees at 7 bases. V gave up 0 bases and J gave up 0 bases; unmatched junction bases: 3. This CDR3 has 16 residues. Germline CDR1 reads KGHSH; CDR2 reads LQKENI. The CDR3 region is CASSPPRTGSTDTQYF. In DNA, the CDR3 is TGTGCCAGCTCACCACCGAGGACAGGAAGCACAGATACGCAGTATTTT.

This clone appeared a single time. The gene calls are TRBV11-2 and TRBJ1-1, with 9 bases that match TRBD1. Trimming took 2 bases from V and 1 from J; bases not matched to a gene: 8. The V gene's germline CDR1 is SGHAT and CDR2 FQNNGV. The CDR3 is 17 amino acids. CDR3 nucleotides: TGTGCCAGCAGCTTACCCCTCCCGGGACAGGGGAACACTGAAGCTTTCTTT. It translates to CASSLPLPGQGNTEAFF.

This clone was seen more than once but under ten times. Other DNA sequences in the sample encode the same CDR3. The rearrangement links TRBV7-9 to TRBJ2-3; D not certain. Germline V gene sequence: CDR1 SEHNR, CDR2 FQNEAQ (reference sequence). The CDR3 contains 11 residues. The ends were cut back, 5 bases at V and 3 bases at J, with 3 bases in the middle. CDR3 amino acids: CASSHTDTQYF. The CDR3 nucleotides read TGTGCCAGCAGCCATACAGATACGCAGTATTTT.

The chain recombines TRBV5-4 with TRBJ2-6, with 7 bases aligning to TRBD1. This CDR3 is built from 16 residues. CDR1 and CDR2 from the germline V gene are SGHNT and YYREEE (reference sequence). The trim removed 10 bases at V and 4 bases at J, leaving 14 bases unmatched. CDR3 region: CAARTGAQGGANVLTF. The CDR3 nucleotides are TGTGCCGCGCGGACAGGAGCCCAGGGGGGGGCCAACGTCCTGACTTTC. The variable domain in full, completed from reference TRBV5-4 and TRBJ2-6, reads ETGVTQSPTHLIKTRGQQVTLRCSSQSGHNTVSWYQQALGQGPQFIFQYYREEENGRGNFPPRFSGLQFPNYSSELNVNALELDDSALYLCAARTGAQGGANVLTFGAGSRLTVL.

This clone was detected only a few times. The chain has TRBV18 and TRBJ2-7, with TRBD1 identical over 12 bases. Germline CDR1 and CDR2: KGHSH and LQKENI. CDR3 length equals 15 residues. The V segment lost 1 base and the J segment 5 bases; nucleotides outside the gene matches: 3. The CDR3 loop reads CASSPLGTGGDEQYF. The CDR3 region has the DNA TGTGCCAGCTCACCACTGGGGACAGGGGGCGACGAGCAGTACTTC. The full variable domain, its missing parts supplied by reference TRBV18 and TRBJ2-7, is NAGVMQNPRHLVRRRGQEARLRCSPMKGHSHVYWYRQLPEEGLKFMVYLQKENIIDESGMPKERFSAEFPKEGPSILRIQQVVRGDSAAYFCASSPLGTGGDEQYFGPGTRLTVT.

This clone turned up a few times. The chain recombines TRBV18 with TRBJ1-4; 8 bases map to TRBD1. This CDR3 is 15 amino acids long. From germline, CDR1 is KGHSH and CDR2 LQKENI. The V segment lost 5 bases and the J segment 6 bases; nucleotides outside the gene matches: 8. In nucleotides, the CDR3 is TGTGCCAGCTCAACACTACAGGGGGTGGATGAAAAACTGTTTTTT. Its protein product is CASSTLQGVDEKLFF.

The rearrangement joins TRBV28 to TRBJ2-1, with 7 bases that match TRBD1. Unmatched junction bases numbered 1, after V lost 3 bases and J lost 2 bases. CDR1 is MDHEN, CDR2 SYDVKM, per germline. The CDR3 is 14 residues long. As DNA, the CDR3 is TGTGCCAGCAGTTTTCAGGGGGCCTACAATGAGCAGTTCTTC. This encodes CASSFQGAYNEQFF.

This clone was detected a few times. The CDR3 here is CASSSGTPGEEQYF. The CDR3 DNA follows: TGCGCCAGCAGCTCCGGGACTCCAGGAGAGGAGCAGTACTTC. This chain uses TRBV5-1 with TRBJ2-7, with a possible D match to TRBD2 (6 bases). Trimming cost V 3 bases and J 7 bases, with 17 bases left between them. This CDR3 has 14 amino acids. The V gene's germline CDR1 is SGHRS and CDR2 YFSETQ.

The genes are TRBV4-3 and TRBJ2-1; D might be TRBD2 (5 bases). This CDR3 region has 14 residues. Germline V gene sequence: CDR1 LGHNA, CDR2 YSLEER. Trimming stripped 0 bases from V and 9 bases from J, with 12 bases between. The CDR3 bases are TGCGCCAGCAGCCAAGACGGCGGGCTTGGTGAGCAGTTCTTC. Translating it yields CASSQDGGLGEQFF.

In this sample, this clone turned up a few times. This chain links TRBV28 with TRBJ2-2; unclear D gene. V lost 2 bases to trimming and J lost 6 bases, with 7 bases between them. This CDR3 spans 13 amino acids. CDR1 is MDHEN and CDR2 is SYDVKM in the germline V gene. The CDR3 DNA sequence: TGTGCCAGCAGTTTACGGGTCCCCGGGGAGCTGTTTTTT. Translating it yields CASSLRVPGELFF. The full variable domain, completed using reference TRBV28 and TRBJ2-2, is DVKVTQSSRYLVKRTGEKVFLECVQDMDHENMFWYRQDPGLGLRLIYFSYDVKMKEKGDIPEGYSVSREKKERFSLILESASTNQTSMYLCASSLRVPGELFFGEGSRLTVL.

J is TRBJ1-2 and V is TRBV25-1; tentatively, D is TRBD1 (5 bases). Per germline, CDR1 MGHDK and CDR2 SYGVNS. This CDR3 contains 14 residues. Trimming stripped 6 bases from V and 6 bases from J, with 17 bases between. The CDR3 DNA reads as TGTGCCAGCAGCCTCCTTGGGGGAGGGGATGGCTACACCTTC. This sequence encodes CASSLLGGGDGYTF.

This clone was counted once. The chain carries TRBV28 and TRBJ2-1; D unresolved. CDR3 length: 15 amino acids. The V end lost 2 bases, the J end lost 4 bases, and 12 bases lay between the germline ends. Germline V gives CDR1 MDHEN, CDR2 SYDVKM. The CDR3 loop reads CASSLVAAPYNEQFF. The CDR3 bases are TGTGCCAGCAGTTTAGTCGCGGCACCTTACAATGAGCAGTTCTTC. Full variable domain (remainder filled in from reference TRBV28 and TRBJ2-1): DVKVTQSSRYLVKRTGEKVFLECVQDMDHENMFWYRQDPGLGLRLIYFSYDVKMKEKGDIPEGYSVSREKKERFSLILESASTNQTSMYLCASSLVAAPYNEQFFGPGTRLTVL.

The chain links TRBV2 to TRBJ1-5, with a possible D match to TRBD1 (6 bases). CDR3 length: 13 residues. CDR1 is SNHLY, CDR2 FYNNEI, per germline. V was cut by 7 bases and J by 4 bases, with 11 bases left in between. The CDR3 region is CASNTGMNQPQHF. DNA for the CDR3: TGTGCCAGCAACACAGGGATGAATCAGCCCCAGCATTTT.

This clone has just a few counts. The chain combines TRBV5-1 with TRBJ2-1; D may be TRBD1 (5 bases). V lost 2 bases to trimming and J lost 8 bases, with 11 bases between them. From germline, CDR1 is SGHRS and CDR2 YFSETQ. This CDR3 has 13 residues. The CDR3 DNA reads as TGCGCCAGCAGCTTTAAAGGGGCTGATGAGCAGTTCTTC. Its protein is CASSFKGADEQFF.

This clone was counted a single time. The chain uses TRBV4-1 and TRBJ2-1, with TRBD1 identical over 8 bases. The CDR3 length is 15 residues. The germline gives CDR1 MGHRA, CDR2 YSYEKL. J was trimmed by 3 bases and V by 4 bases; bases with no gene match: 5. The CDR3 loop reads CASSRQGADYNEQFF. The CDR3 DNA is TGCGCCAGCAGCCGGCAGGGGGCGGACTACAATGAGCAGTTCTTC.

The gene calls are TRBV6-5 and TRBJ2-7, with D tentatively TRBD1 (6 bases). V was trimmed by 6 bases and J by 5 bases, leaving 17 bases between them. The CDR3 has 14 residues. Germline V gene sequence: CDR1 MNHEY, CDR2 SVGAGI. This CDR3 is CASSPLAGDNEQYF. The CDR3, as DNA: TGTGCCAGCAGCCCCCTGGCAGGGGACAACGAGCAGTACTTC.

This clone was seen a few times. The CDR3 is CAWDPGGSAEAFF. The CDR3 nucleotides are TGTGCCTGGGATCCGGGGGGATCGGCTGAAGCTTTCTTT. This chain connects TRBV30 to TRBJ1-1; possibly TRBD1 for D (5 bases). The V end lost 5 bases, the J end lost 6 bases, and 16 bases lay between the germline ends. Germline assignment: CDR1 GTSNPN and CDR2 SVGIG (reference sequence). CDR3 length: 13 residues.

The rearrangement joins TRBV5-1 to TRBJ2-3, with TRBD2 identical over 10 bases. V gave up 5 bases and J gave up 2 bases; unmatched junction bases: 5. The CDR3 covers 15 residues. Germline lookup yields CDR1 SGHRS and CDR2 YFSETQ. CDR3 nucleotides: TGCGCCAGCAGATTAACTAGCGGGGCCACAGATACGCAGTATTTT. This codes for CASRLTSGATDTQYF.

This chain connects TRBV18 to TRBJ2-1; 8 positions match TRBD1. This CDR3 has 16 residues. The germline gives CDR1 KGHSH, CDR2 LQKENI. The J segment lost 6 bases and the V segment lost 3 bases, leaving 10 bases of the junction unmatched. For the CDR3, the DNA is TGTGCCAGCTCACCTTTGCTGGGACAGGAGCGCAATGAGCAGTTCTTC. It is translated as CASSPLLGQERNEQFF.

The V and J genes are TRBV2 and TRBJ1-3; D is unresolved. CDR3 length: 14 amino acids. V lost 6 bases, J lost 3 bases, and 12 bases lay in between. The germline V gene encodes CDR1 SNHLY and CDR2 FYNNEI. CDR3 sequence (DNA): TGTGCCAGCAGGGTCCACGGTTATGGAAACACCATATATTTT. Protein sequence: CASRVHGYGNTIYF.

This chain joins TRBV25-1 and TRBJ2-1; possible D gene TRBD2, 6 bases. CDR3 length equals 12 residues. Trimming took 6 bases from V and 8 from J, leaving 11 bases between them. CDR1 is MGHDK and CDR2 is SYGVNS in the germline V gene. The CDR3 nucleotides are TGTGCCAGCAGGGAGACTAGTGATGAGCAGTTCTTC. Translated: CASRETSDEQFF.

The V call is TRBV4-3, the J call TRBJ2-7; unclear D gene. This CDR3 is 14 amino acids long. Germline V CDR1 and CDR2: LGHNA, YSLEER. Trimming took off 5 bases at V and 0 bases at J, with 11 bases between the two ends. CDR3 sequence reads: CASSYQETSYEQYF. The CDR3 DNA reads as TGCGCCAGCAGCTACCAGGAAACCTCCTACGAGCAGTACTTC.

This clone came up a few times. V and J are TRBV27 and TRBJ2-7; 8 bases match TRBD2. Germline loops: CDR1 MNHEY, CDR2 SMNVEV (reference sequence). V lost 10 bases, J lost 2 bases, and 13 bases stayed unmatched. The CDR3 loop spans 15 amino acids. The CDR3 here is CATRRLSGGTYEQYF. The CDR3 nucleotides read TGTGCCACCCGACGCCTTTCGGGAGGGACCTACGAGCAGTACTTC.